This T cell receptor beta chain was profiled in a study of blood T cell repertoires in COVID-19. Study information: Nucleic acid was either cDNA or gDNA, and it came from T cells, B-cell-depleted T cells, or PBMCs.

This clone has just one count. TCRdb's table, derived via immunoSEQ multiplex PCR, lists solely in-frame clones and lacks some. The table lists 35,000 to 55,000 clones, more than 90% of them singletons. Trimming removed 4 bases from V and 5 bases from J, with 17 bases in between. The CDR3 is made up of 15 amino acids. Germline-derived CDR1 and CDR2 are SGHTA and FQGTGA. The chain employs TRBV7-3 and TRBJ1-1; D might be TRBD1 (6 bases). The sample was peripheral blood. The clonotype originates from a man between 65 and 85 years old with active COVID-19. The CDR3 nucleotides read TGTGCCAGCAGCTCTCTGATGGGGGCGCAGACTGAAGCTTTCTTT. This codes for CASSSLMGAQTEAFF.